One sample yielded the 16 T cell receptor beta chains listed below, sequenced in a study of T cell changes during pregnancy in multiple sclerosis. The data were produced by immunoSEQ multiplex PCR, yet TCRdb's version contains in-frame clones alone and is incomplete. The profile covers approximately 50,000 clones, with less than 95% appearing a single time and around 0.31% taken by the ten largest. The sequenced sample was CD4+ T cells from peripheral blood mononuclear cells, obtained in the third trimester of pregnancy. Receptor source: a female donor with multiple sclerosis, enrolled in a pregnancy study.

The chain recombines TRBV30 with TRBJ1-1, with 9 positions matching TRBD1. The CDR3 loop spans 14 amino acids. From germline, CDR1 is GTSNPN and CDR2 SVGIG (reference sequence). With V trimmed by 3 bases and J by 5 bases, 7 bases remained unmatched. The CDR3 protein is CAWSGTGTWTEAFF. For the CDR3, the DNA is TGTGCCTGGAGCGGGACAGGGACATGGACTGAAGCTTTCTTT.

The rearrangement uses TRBV5-5 and TRBJ2-1, with D possibly matching TRBD1 (5 bases). Deletions cut 1 base from V and 8 bases from J, with 13 bases between. This CDR3 region has 14 residues. Germline V gene sequence: CDR1 SGHKS, CDR2 YYEKEE (reference sequence). The CDR3 bases are TGTGCCAGCAGCTTGAACTCAGGGTCTTATGAGCAGTTCTTC. This encodes CASSLNSGSYEQFF.

This chain connects TRBV30 to TRBJ1-2; a possible D gene is TRBD1 (5 bases). The V gene's germline CDR1 is GTSNPN and CDR2 SVGIG (reference sequence). Deletions cut 2 bases from V and 8 bases from J, with 9 bases between. The CDR3 runs to 11 residues. The CDR3 coding sequence is TGTGCCTGGAGTCTACCAGGGGGCTACACCTTC. The encoded protein is CAWSLPGGYTF.

The genes are TRBV7-9 and TRBJ2-3; TRBD2 matches at 14 bases. The junction had 5 bases not matched to a gene; V was cut back by 2 bases and J by 4 bases. The CDR3 runs 17 residues. Germline assignment: CDR1 SEHNR and CDR2 FQNEAQ (reference sequence). CDR3 residues: CASSLRRGLAGADTQYF. CDR3 in DNA: TGTGCCAGCAGCTTAAGGAGGGGACTAGCGGGAGCAGATACGCAGTATTTT. The variable domain in full, with the rest retrieved from reference TRBV7-9 and TRBJ2-3, is DTGVSQNPRHKITKRGQNVTFRCDPISEHNRLYWYRQTLGQGPEFLTYFQNEAQLEKSRLLSDRFSAERPKGSFSTLEIQRTEQGDSAMYLCASSLRRGLAGADTQYFGPGTRLTVL.

The J gene is TRBJ2-7, the V gene TRBV29-1; 12 positions agree with TRBD2. V lost 4 bases and J lost 7; bases outside the gene matches: 8. Looked up from germline, CDR1 is SQVTM and CDR2 is ANQGSEA. CDR3 length equals 14 residues. CDR3 nucleotides: TGCAGCGTTGCCCTAGCGGGAGGGGCGTCGGAGCAGTACTTC. It yields the protein CSVALAGGASEQYF.

The chain couples TRBV7-2 to TRBJ1-1, with 7 bases identical to TRBD1. CDR1 is SGHTA and CDR2 is FQGNSA in the germline V gene. The CDR3 spans 13 residues. V gave up 4 bases and J gave up 5 bases; unmatched junction bases: 4. The CDR3, as DNA: TGTGCCAGCAGCTCACAACAGGGGACTGAAGCTTTCTTT. Amino acids: CASSSQQGTEAFF.

The chain has TRBV2 and TRBJ1-4, with D possibly being TRBD1 (5 bases). V lost 1 base to trimming and J lost 4 bases, with 10 bases between them. Germline V gene data show CDR1 as SNHLY and CDR2 as FYNNEI. The CDR3 runs to 15 residues. CDR3 protein: CASSEDAGYNEKLFF. CDR3 sequence (DNA): TGTGCCAGCAGTGAAGACGCAGGGTATAATGAAAAACTGTTTTTT.

The chain combines TRBV4-3 with TRBJ2-5, with 10 bases fitting TRBD1. Germline V gene data show CDR1 as LGHNA and CDR2 as YSLEER. The CDR3 extends over 17 amino acids. The V and J ends lost 3 bases and 0 bases, in that order; junction bases with no gene match: 7. The CDR3 DNA sequence: TGCGCCAGCAGCCAGCGCGGACAGGGGGTGTACCAAGAGACCCAGTACTTC. Encoded protein: CASSQRGQGVYQETQYF.

Only a few counts were recorded for this clone. The rearrangement links TRBV5-4 to TRBJ1-1, with a tentative D call TRBD1 (6 bases). There are 13 residues in the CDR3. Per the germline V gene, CDR1 is SGHNT and CDR2 is YYREEE (reference sequence). Trimming left V 4 bases short and J 1 base short, with 8 bases between. The CDR3 DNA reads as TGTGCCAGCAGCGTGGACAGGAACACTGAAGCTTTCTTT. Amino acids: CASSVDRNTEAFF.

This sequence joins TRBV5-6 and TRBJ1-1; 7 positions match TRBD1. The CDR3 loop spans 13 amino acids. The V gene end was trimmed by 4 bases and the J gene end by 5 bases; junction bases not matched to a gene: 5. The germline V gene encodes CDR1 SGHDT and CDR2 YYEEEE. CDR3 loop: CASSRQGGTEAFF. The CDR3 nucleotides are TGTGCCAGCAGCCGACAGGGTGGTACTGAAGCTTTCTTT.

V is TRBV18 and J is TRBJ2-1; TRBD2 matches at 13 bases. Germline-derived CDR1 and CDR2 are KGHSH and LQKENI. The length of the CDR3 is 17 residues. The V segment lost 6 bases and the J segment 7 bases; nucleotides outside the gene matches: 12. CDR3 sequence: CASSPKLAGGLVNEQFF. CDR3 nucleotides: TGTGCCAGCTCGCCCAAACTAGCGGGAGGGCTTGTGAATGAGCAGTTCTTC.

This clone came up a few times. This rearrangement joins TRBV7-2 to TRBJ1-6, with D perhaps TRBD1 (6 bases). The CDR3 consists of 17 residues. Trimming left V 0 bases short and J 10 bases short, with 19 bases between. Per germline, CDR1 SGHTA and CDR2 FQGNSA. CDR3 sequence (DNA): TGTGCCAGCAGCTTAGCTCCCTGGGGGCAGGAAACATCACCCCTCCACTTT. It is translated as CASSLAPWGQETSPLHF.

V and J are TRBV5-1 and TRBJ2-1; D call uncertain. V lost 0 bases, J lost 4 bases, and 8 bases lay in between. Germline V CDR1 and CDR2: SGHRS, YFSETQ. The CDR3 spans 14 residues. CDR3 amino acids: CASSLELAYNEQFF. In DNA form, the CDR3 reads TGCGCCAGCAGCTTGGAACTTGCATACAATGAGCAGTTCTTC.

The J gene is TRBJ2-5, the V gene TRBV6-5; 10 bases are a match to TRBD2. Trimming took 4 bases from V and 1 from J; bases not matched to a gene: 6. Looked up from germline, CDR1 is MNHEY and CDR2 is SVGAGI. There are 16 residues in the CDR3. CDR3 protein: CASSLGIAGGQETQYF. The CDR3 DNA is TGTGCCAGCAGTTTGGGGATAGCGGGGGGCCAAGAGACCCAGTACTTC.

The chain is built from TRBV14 and TRBJ1-3; D perhaps matches TRBD1 (5 bases). CDR1 and CDR2 (germline): SGHDN, FVKESK. V was pared by 0 bases and J by 7 bases, with 13 bases between. The CDR3 is 15 amino acids. The CDR3 DNA reads as TGTGCCAGCAGCCAAGATGGGCCAGGGTATAACACCATATATTTT. It translates to CASSQDGPGYNTIYF.

V gene TRBV19 combines with J gene TRBJ2-2, with D maybe TRBD1 (6 bases). V lost 7 bases and J lost 4, with 13 bases in between. Germline loops: CDR1 LNHDA, CDR2 SQIVND (reference sequence). This CDR3 region has 14 residues. The CDR3 here is CASTSTGGTGELFF. CDR3 DNA sequence: TGTGCCAGTACTTCGACAGGCGGCACCGGGGAGCTGTTTTTT.